This T cell receptor beta chain was sequenced during a study of T cells in tuberculosis. Sequencing was performed with immunoSEQ multiplex PCR; in TCRdb, only in-frame clones are kept and a portion is missing. The repertoire includes fewer than 11,000 clones, roughly 94% of them detected once, and approximately 13% sits in the top ten. There are 18 residues in the CDR3. V gave up 6 bases and J gave up 1 base, with 22 bases separating them. The germline CDR1 and CDR2 sequences are MGHRA and YSYEKL. Tuberculosis was confirmed by positive sputum smear and/or M. tuberculosis culture. V gene TRBV4-1 combines with J gene TRBJ2-4, with D perhaps TRBD2 (5 bases). This clonotype originated in an adult with tuberculosis. Sequencing was performed on PBMCs. The DNA for the CDR3 is TGCGCCAGCAGTCCAGGTGGGAGAAGGGCAGAGGCCAAAAACATTCAGTACTTC. This encodes CASSPGGRRAEAKNIQYF.